The clone carrying this T cell receptor (beta chain) appeared a few times. Amplification yielded TCR beta CDR3 regions, with RNA transcripts as the source. HTBI primers drove first-round RT-PCR of the TCR CDR3. TCRdb passed the multiplex PCR reads through MiXCR, listing each CDR3 protein once. The sample lists 610,000 or so distinct CDR3 sequences, around 46% seen once, with around 7.7% in the top ten. The sample comes from a study of T cells in Graves' hyperthyroidism and ophthalmopathy. The germline V gene encodes CDR1 LGHDT and CDR2 YNNKEL (reference sequence). This CDR3 comprises 15 residues. The trim removed 0 bases at V and 5 bases at J, leaving 4 bases unmatched.

Sequencing was done on a sample of peripheral blood or thyroid tissue (not recorded which). This clonotype originated in a woman aged 18-29 years with Graves' hyperthyroidism. The chain links TRBV3-1 to TRBJ2-5; 9 nucleotides line up with TRBD1. In DNA form, the CDR3 reads TGTGCCAGCAGCCAAGAATACAGGGGGCACGAGACCCAGTACTTC. It encodes CASSQEYRGHETQYF.